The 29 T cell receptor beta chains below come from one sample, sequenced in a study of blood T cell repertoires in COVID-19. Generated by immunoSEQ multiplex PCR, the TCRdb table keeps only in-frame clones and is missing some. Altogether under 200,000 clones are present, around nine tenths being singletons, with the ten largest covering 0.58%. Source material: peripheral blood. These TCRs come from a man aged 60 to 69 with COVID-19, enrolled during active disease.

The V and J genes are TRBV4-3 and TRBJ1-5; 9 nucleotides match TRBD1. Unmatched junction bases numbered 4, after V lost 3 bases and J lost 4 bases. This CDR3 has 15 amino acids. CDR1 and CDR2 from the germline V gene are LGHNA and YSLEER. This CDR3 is CASSQDGQGNQPQHF. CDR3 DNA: TGCGCCAGCAGCCAGGATGGACAGGGGAATCAGCCCCAGCATTTT.

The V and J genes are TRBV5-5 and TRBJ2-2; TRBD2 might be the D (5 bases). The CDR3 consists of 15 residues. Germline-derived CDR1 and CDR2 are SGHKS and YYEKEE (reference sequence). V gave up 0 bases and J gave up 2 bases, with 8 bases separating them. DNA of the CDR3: TGTGCCAGCAGCTTGGCCACTAGAAACACCGGGGAGCTGTTTTTT. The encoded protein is CASSLATRNTGELFF.

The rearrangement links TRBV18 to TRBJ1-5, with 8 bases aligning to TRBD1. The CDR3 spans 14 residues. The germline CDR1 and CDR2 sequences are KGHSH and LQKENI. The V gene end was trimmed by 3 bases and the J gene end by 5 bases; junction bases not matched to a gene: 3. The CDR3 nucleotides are TGTGCCAGCTCACCGACAGGGGCTCATCAGCCCCAGCATTTT. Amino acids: CASSPTGAHQPQHF.

CDR3 bases: TGTGCCATCAGCTCTGACAGGGACGGCTACACCTTC. It specifies CAISSDRDGYTF. V is TRBV10-3 and J is TRBJ1-2, with TRBD1 matching 7 bases. The trim removed 6 bases at V and 8 bases at J, leaving 6 bases unmatched. CDR3 length equals 12 residues. Germline CDR1 ENHRY, CDR2 SYGVKD.

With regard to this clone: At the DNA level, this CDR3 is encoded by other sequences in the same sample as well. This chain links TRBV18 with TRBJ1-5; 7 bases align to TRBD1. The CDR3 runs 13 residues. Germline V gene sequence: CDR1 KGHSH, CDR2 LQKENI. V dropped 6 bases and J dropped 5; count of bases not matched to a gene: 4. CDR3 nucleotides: TGTGCCAGCTCGCTCGACAGGGATCAGCCCCAGCATTTT. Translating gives CASSLDRDQPQHF.

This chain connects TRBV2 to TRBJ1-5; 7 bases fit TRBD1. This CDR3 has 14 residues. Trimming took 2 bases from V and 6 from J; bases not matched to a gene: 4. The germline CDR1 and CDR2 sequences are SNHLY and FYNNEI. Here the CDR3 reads CASSERAGGQPQHF. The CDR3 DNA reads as TGTGCCAGCAGTGAACGGGCAGGGGGTCAGCCCCAGCATTTT.

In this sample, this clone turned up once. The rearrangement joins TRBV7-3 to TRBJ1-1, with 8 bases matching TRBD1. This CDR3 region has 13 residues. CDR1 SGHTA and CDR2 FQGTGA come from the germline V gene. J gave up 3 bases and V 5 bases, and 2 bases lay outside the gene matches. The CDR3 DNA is TGTGCCAGCAGCCGACAGGGGTACACTGAAGCTTTCTTT. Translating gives CASSRQGYTEAFF. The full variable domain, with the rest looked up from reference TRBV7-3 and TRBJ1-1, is GAGVSQTPSNKVTEKGKYVELRCDPISGHTALYWYRQSLGQGPEFLIYFQGTGAADDSGLPNDRFFAVRPEGSVSTLKIQRTERGDSAVYLCASSRQGYTEAFFGQGTRLTVV.

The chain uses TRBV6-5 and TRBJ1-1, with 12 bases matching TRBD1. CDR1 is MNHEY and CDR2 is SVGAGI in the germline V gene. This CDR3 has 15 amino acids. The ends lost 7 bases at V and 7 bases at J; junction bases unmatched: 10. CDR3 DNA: TGTGCCAGCATTTCCGGGACAGGGGGCTTGGGTGAAGCTTTCTTT. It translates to CASISGTGGLGEAFF.

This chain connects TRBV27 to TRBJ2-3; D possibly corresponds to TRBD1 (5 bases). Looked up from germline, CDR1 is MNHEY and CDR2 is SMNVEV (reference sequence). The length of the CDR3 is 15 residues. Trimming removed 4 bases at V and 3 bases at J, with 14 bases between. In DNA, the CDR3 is TGTGCCAGCAGTTCCCCCAGACAGACGACAGATACGCAGTATTTT. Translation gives CASSSPRQTTDTQYF.

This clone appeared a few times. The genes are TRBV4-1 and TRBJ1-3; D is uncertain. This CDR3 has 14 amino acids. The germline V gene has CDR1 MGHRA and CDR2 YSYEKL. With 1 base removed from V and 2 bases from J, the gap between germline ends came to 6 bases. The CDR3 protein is CASSQVTAGNTIYF. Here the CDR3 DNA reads TGCGCCAGCAGCCAAGTAACAGCTGGAAACACCATATATTTT.

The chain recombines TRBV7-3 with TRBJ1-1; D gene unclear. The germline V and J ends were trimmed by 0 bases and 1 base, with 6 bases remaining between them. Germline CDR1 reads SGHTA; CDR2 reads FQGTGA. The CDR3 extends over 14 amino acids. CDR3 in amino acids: CASSLTPGNTEAFF. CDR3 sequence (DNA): TGTGCCAGCAGCTTAACGCCCGGGAACACTGAAGCTTTCTTT.

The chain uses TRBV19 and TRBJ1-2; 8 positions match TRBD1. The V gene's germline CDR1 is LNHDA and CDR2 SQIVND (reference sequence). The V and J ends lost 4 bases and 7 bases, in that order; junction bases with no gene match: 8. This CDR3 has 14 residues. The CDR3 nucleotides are TGTGCCAGTAGTACCACAGGGGGGAGCGGTGGCTACACCTTC. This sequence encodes CASSTTGGSGGYTF.

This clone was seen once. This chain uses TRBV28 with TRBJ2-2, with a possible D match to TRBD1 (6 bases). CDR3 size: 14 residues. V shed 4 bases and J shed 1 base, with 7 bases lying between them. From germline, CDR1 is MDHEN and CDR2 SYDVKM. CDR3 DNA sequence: TGTGCCAGCAGTTCGGGACAGAACACCGGGGAGCTGTTTTTT. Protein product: CASSSGQNTGELFF. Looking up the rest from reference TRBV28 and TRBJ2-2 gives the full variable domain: DVKVTQSSRYLVKRTGEKVFLECVQDMDHENMFWYRQDPGLGLRLIYFSYDVKMKEKGDIPEGYSVSREKKERFSLILESASTNQTSMYLCASSSGQNTGELFFGEGSRLTVL.

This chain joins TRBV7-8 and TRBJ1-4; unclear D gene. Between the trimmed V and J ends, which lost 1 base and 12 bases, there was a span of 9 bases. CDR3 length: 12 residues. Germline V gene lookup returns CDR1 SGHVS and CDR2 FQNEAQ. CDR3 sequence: CASSLERAELFF. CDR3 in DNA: TGTGCCAGCAGCTTAGAGCGCGCAGAACTGTTTTTT.

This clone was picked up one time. CDR3 in amino acids: CASSLPGTSGTSTDTQYF. The CDR3 DNA reads as TGTGCCAGCAGCCTACCGGGGACTAGCGGGACTAGCACAGATACGCAGTATTTT. The chain combines TRBV3-1 (or the pseudogene TRBV3-2) with TRBJ2-3; TRBD2 matches 13 bases. This CDR3 region has 18 residues. CDR1 and CDR2 (germline): LGHDT, YNNKEL (reference sequence). V was clipped by 4 bases and J by 0 bases; unmatched bases: 7.

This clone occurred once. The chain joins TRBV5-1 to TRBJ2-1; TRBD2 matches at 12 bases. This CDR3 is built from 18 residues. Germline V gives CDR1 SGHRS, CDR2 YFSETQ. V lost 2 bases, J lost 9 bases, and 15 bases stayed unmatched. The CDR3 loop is CASSLSPPGTSGSGEQFF. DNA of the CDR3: TGCGCCAGCAGCTTATCCCCACCCGGGACTAGCGGGTCAGGTGAGCAGTTCTTC.

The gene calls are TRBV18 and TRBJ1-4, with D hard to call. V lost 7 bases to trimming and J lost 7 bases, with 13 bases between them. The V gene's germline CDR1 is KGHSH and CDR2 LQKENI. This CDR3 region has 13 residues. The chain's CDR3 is CASFRSTGEKLFF. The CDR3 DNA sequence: TGTGCCAGCTTCCGGAGTACTGGTGAAAAACTGTTTTTT. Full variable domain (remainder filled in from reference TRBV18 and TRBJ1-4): NAGVMQNPRHLVRRRGQEARLRCSPMKGHSHVYWYRQLPEEGLKFMVYLQKENIIDESGMPKERFSAEFPKEGPSILRIQQVVRGDSAAYFCASFRSTGEKLFFGSGTQLSVL.

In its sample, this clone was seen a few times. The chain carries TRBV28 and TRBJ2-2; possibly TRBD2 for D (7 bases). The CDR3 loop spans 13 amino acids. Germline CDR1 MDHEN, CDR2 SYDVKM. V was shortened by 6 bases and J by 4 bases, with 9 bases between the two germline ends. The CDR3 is CASRRGATGELFF. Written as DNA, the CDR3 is TGTGCCAGCAGACGGGGGGCCACCGGGGAGCTGTTTTTT.

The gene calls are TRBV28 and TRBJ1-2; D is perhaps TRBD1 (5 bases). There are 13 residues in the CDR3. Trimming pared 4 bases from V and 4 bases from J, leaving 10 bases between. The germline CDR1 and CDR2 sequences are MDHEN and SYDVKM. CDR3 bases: TGTGCCAGCAGTTCCGCGGGGGGCTATGGCTACACCTTC. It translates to CASSSAGGYGYTF.

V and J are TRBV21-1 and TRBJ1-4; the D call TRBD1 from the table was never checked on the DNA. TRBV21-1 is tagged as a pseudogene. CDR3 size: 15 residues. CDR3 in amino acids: CASSIRTGGNEKLFF. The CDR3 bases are TGTGCCAGCAGCATACGGACAGGGGGAAATGAAAAACTGTTTTTT.

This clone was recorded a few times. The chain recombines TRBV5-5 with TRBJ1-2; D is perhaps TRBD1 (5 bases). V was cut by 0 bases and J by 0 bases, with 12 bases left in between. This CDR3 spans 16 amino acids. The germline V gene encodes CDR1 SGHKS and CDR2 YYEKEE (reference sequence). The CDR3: CASSLAATASNYGYTF. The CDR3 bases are TGTGCCAGCAGCTTGGCCGCGACAGCATCTAACTATGGCTACACCTTC.

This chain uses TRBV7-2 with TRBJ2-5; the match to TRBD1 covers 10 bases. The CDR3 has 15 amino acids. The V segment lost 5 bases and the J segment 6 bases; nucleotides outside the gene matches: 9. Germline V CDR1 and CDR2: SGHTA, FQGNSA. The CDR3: CASSLDRGVGKTQYF. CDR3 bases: TGTGCCAGCAGCCTGGACAGGGGGGTAGGAAAGACCCAGTACTTC.

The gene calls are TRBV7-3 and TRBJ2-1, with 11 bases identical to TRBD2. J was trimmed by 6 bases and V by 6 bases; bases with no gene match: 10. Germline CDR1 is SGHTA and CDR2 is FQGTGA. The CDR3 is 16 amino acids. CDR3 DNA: TGTGCCAGCAGTCTAGCGGGAGGCGGAGGGGGCAATGAGCAGTTCTTC. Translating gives CASSLAGGGGGNEQFF.

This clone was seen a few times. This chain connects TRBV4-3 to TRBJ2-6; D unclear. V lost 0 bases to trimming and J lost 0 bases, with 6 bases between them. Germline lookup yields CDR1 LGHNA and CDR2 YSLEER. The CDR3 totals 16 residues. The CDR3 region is CASSQDSPSGANVLTF. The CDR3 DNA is TGCGCCAGCAGCCAAGACTCCCCCTCTGGGGCCAACGTCCTGACTTTC.

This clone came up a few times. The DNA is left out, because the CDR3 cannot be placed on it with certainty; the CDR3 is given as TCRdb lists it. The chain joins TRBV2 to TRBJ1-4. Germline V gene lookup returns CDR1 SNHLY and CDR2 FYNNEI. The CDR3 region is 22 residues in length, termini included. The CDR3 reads CASSELTPVGRGTYVVGKTLFF.

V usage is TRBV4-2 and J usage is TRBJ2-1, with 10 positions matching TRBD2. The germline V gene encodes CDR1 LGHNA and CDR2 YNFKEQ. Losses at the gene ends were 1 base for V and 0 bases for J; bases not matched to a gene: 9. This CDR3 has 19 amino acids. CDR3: CASSQAGTSVLSSYNEQFF. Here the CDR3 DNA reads TGTGCCAGCAGCCAAGCCGGGACTAGCGTTTTGAGCTCCTACAATGAGCAGTTCTTC.

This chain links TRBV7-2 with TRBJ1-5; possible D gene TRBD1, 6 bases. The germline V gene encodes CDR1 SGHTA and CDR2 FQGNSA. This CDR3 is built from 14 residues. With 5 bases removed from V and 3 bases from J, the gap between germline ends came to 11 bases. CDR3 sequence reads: CASSAQGNNQPQHF. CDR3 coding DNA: TGTGCCAGCAGCGCACAGGGCAACAATCAGCCCCAGCATTTT.

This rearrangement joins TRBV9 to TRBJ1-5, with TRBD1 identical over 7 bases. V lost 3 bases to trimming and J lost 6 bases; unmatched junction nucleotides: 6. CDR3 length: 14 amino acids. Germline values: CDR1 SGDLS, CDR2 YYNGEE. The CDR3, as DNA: TGTGCCAGCAGCGCAAGACAGGGACCTCAGCCCCAGCATTTT. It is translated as CASSARQGPQPQHF.

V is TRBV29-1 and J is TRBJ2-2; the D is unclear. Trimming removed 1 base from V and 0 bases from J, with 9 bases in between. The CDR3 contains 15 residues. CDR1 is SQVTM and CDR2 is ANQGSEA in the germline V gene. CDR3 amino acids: CSVEVVNPNTGELFF. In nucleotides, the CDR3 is TGCAGCGTTGAAGTCGTAAATCCGAACACCGGGGAGCTGTTTTTT.